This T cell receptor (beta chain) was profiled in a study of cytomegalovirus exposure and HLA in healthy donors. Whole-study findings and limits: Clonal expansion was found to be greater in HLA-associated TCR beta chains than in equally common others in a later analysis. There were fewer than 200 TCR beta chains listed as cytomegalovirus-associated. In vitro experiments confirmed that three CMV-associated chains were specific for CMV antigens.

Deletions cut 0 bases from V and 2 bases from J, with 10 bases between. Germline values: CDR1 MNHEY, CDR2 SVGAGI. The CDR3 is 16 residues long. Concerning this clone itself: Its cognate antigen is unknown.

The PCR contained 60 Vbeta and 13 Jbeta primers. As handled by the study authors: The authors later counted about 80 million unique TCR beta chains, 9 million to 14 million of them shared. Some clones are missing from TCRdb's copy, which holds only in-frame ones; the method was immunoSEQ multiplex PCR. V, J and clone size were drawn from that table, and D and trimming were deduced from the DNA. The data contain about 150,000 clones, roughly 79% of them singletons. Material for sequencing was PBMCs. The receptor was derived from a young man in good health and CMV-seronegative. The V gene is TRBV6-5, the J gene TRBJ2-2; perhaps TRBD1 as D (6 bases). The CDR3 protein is CASSYSSGVNTGELFF. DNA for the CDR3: TGTGCCAGCAGTTACTCGTCAGGGGTAAACACCGGGGAGCTGTTTTTT.